These T cell receptor beta chains were read from a single sample in a study of human T cells and chemical hapten exposure. TCRdb recomputed calls from the RACE reads with MiXCR, one row per CDR3 protein. The sample comprises 340,000 or so distinct CDR3 sequences, approximately 6.3% of which are singletons, and about 8% rests with the top ten. The sequencing used whole blood, collected in connection with sensitization to the hapten diphenylcyclopropenone (DPC). Source of these receptors: a woman younger than 30 with alopecia areata. Some clones in this sample may be carry-over from other donors' samples. Both conserved end residues are trimmed from each CDR3. Where a row states a size, it is once, few, many or the class of an expanded clone; other rows omit it.

V	J	size	CDR3
TRBV5-1	TRBJ1-2	many	ASSFLGQGNTNYGYT
TRBV3-1	TRBJ1-2	-	ASSQDVVFNYGYT
TRBV6-2/TRBV6-3	TRBJ2-7	-	ASSYAGGISGEQY
TRBV29-1	TRBJ2-7	-	SVAVTSYEQY
TRBV29-1	TRBJ1-3	few	SVARTGAPSAGNTIY
TRBV3-1	TRBJ2-7	few	ASSQGQGAPYEQY
TRBV18	TRBJ1-1	many	ASSKSENTEAF
TRBV12-3/TRBV12-4	TRBJ1-3	-	ASSLGVGGNTIY
TRBV18	TRBJ2-1	-	ASSPVGPGWSGNEQF
TRBV7-2	TRBJ1-1	few	ASSSHEAFEAF
TRBV28	TRBJ2-7	-	ASSPPTASSYEQY
TRBV20-1	TRBJ2-1	many	SPRTGGFNEQF
TRBV4-3	TRBJ1-1	few	ASSQGAGRNTEAF
TRBV11-2	TRBJ1-2	-	ASSLDTRLNYGYT
TRBV2	TRBJ1-1	few	ASSEVRQGMPEAF
TRBV5-6	TRBJ1-5	few	ASSLWNLFQPQH